Listed here are 32 T cell receptor beta chains from one sample, sequenced in a study of cytomegalovirus exposure and HLA in healthy donors (dated by TCRdb to the late 2010s). Library construction relied on the immunoSEQ multiplex PCR assay. For the multiplex PCR, a mixture combining 60 forward primers for TCR Vbeta segments and 13 reverse primers for TCR Jbeta segments was used. Entries here come from immuneACCESS through TCRdb and include only in-frame sequences with V and J called. Some clones fail to appear in such tables; in the studies checked, an unresolved V gene covers under half of the shortfall, and the cause of the remainder is unknown. This sample lists some 160,000 clones; around three quarters were detected once. Of the sample, 1.5% to 2% is held by the ten largest clones. Sequencing used PBMCs. The receptor source for this set is a woman aged 25 to 39 in good health and CMV-seronegative.

Details on this clone: Additional DNA sequences in this sample encode the identical CDR3. This chain connects TRBV19 to TRBJ1-1; D possibly corresponds to TRBD1 (6 bases). CDR1 LNHDA and CDR2 SQIVND come from the germline V gene (reference sequence). The V end was cut by 6 bases, the J end by 8 bases, with 19 bases between. This CDR3 is 14 amino acids long. CDR3 in amino acids: CASRQGGQFLEAFF. The CDR3 region has the DNA TGTGCCAGTAGACAAGGAGGACAGTTCCTCGAAGCTTTCTTT. Complete variable domain (other parts from reference TRBV19 and TRBJ1-1): DGGITQSPKYLFRKEGQNVTLSCEQNLNHDAMYWYRQDPGQGLRLIYYSQIVNDFQKGDIAEGYSVSREKKESFPLTVTSAQKNPTAFYLCASRQGGQFLEAFFGQGTRLTVV.

This clone was picked up a small number of times. One end of the junction varies from germline; a read error may be responsible. The rearrangement uses TRBV7-9 and TRBJ2-5; TRBD1 matches at 8 bases. This CDR3 comprises 16 residues. The germline V gene encodes CDR1 SEHNR and CDR2 FQNEAQ (reference sequence). The CDR3 loop reads CSSSLALDRAGETQYF. DNA of the CDR3: TGTTCCAGCAGCTTAGCCTTGGACAGGGCGGGCGAGACCCAGTACTTC.

This clone was seen more than once but under ten times. CDR3 amino acids: CASSNPPGIGNQPQHF. CDR3 DNA sequence: TGTGCCAGCAGCAACCCGCCCGGGATTGGCAATCAGCCCCAGCATTTT. The chain carries TRBV7-8 and TRBJ1-5; D is ambiguous. With 5 bases removed from V and 2 bases from J, the gap between germline ends came to 16 bases. This CDR3 has 16 residues. Germline CDR1 and CDR2: SGHVS and FQNEAQ.

The chain combines TRBV12-5 with TRBJ2-1; 9 bases line up with TRBD1. Germline V gene lookup returns CDR1 LGHNT and CDR2 FRNRAP. There are 15 residues in the CDR3. J was trimmed by 1 base and V by 6 bases; bases with no gene match: 4. For the CDR3, the DNA is TGTGCTAGTGGCCCGGACAGGGGTTCCTACAATGAGCAGTTCTTC. It translates to CASGPDRGSYNEQFF.

The genes are TRBV7-9 and TRBJ1-1; 9 bases line up with TRBD1. This CDR3 contains 16 residues. Looked up from germline, CDR1 is SEHNR and CDR2 is FQNEAQ (reference sequence). Trimming cost V 5 bases and J 1 base; bases outside gene matches: 8. The CDR3 DNA reads TGTGCCAGCAGCCTCTCCGGGACAGGGCCGAACACTGAAGCTTTCTTT. Translation gives CASSLSGTGPNTEAFF. The entire variable domain, with the rest obtained from reference TRBV7-9 and TRBJ1-1, is as follows: DTGVSQNPRHKITKRGQNVTFRCDPISEHNRLYWYRQTLGQGPEFLTYFQNEAQLEKSRLLSDRFSAERPKGSFSTLEIQRTEQGDSAMYLCASSLSGTGPNTEAFFGQGTRLTVV.

This clone was detected only a few times. This chain uses TRBV5-8 with TRBJ2-1; D is unclear. CDR3 length: 14 residues. V lost 0 bases, J lost 7 bases, and 11 bases lay in between. Germline CDR1 reads SGHTS; CDR2 reads YDEGEE. The CDR3 region is CASSLVSSRNEQFF. The CDR3, as DNA: TGTGCCAGCAGCTTGGTTTCATCTAGGAATGAGCAGTTCTTC.

V is TRBV13 and J is TRBJ1-3; unclear D gene. Per germline, CDR1 PRHDT and CDR2 FYEKMQ (reference sequence). The CDR3 loop spans 14 amino acids. V was cut by 0 bases and J by 4 bases, with 7 bases left in between. The CDR3: CASSLGSSGNTIYF. The CDR3 DNA reads as TGTGCCAGCAGCTTAGGCTCGTCGGGAAACACCATATATTTT. Full variable domain (rest looked up from reference TRBV13 and TRBJ1-3): AAGVIQSPRHLIKEKRETATLKCYPIPRHDTVYWYQQGPGQDPQFLISFYEKMQSDKGSIPDRFSAQQFSDYHSELNMSSLELGDSALYFCASSLGSSGNTIYFGEGSWLTVV.

The chain couples TRBV25-1 to TRBJ2-5, with D possibly matching TRBD1 (6 bases). The germline V gene has CDR1 MGHDK and CDR2 SYGVNS. Trimming pared 6 bases from V and 5 bases from J, leaving 16 bases between. The length of the CDR3 is 14 residues. The CDR3, as DNA: TGTGCCAGCAGGAAGGTCACAGACAGGGAGACCCAGTACTTC. Translated, it gives CASRKVTDRETQYF.

DNA for the CDR3: TGTGCCAGCAGCCTAAATGTTAGGGGACTAGCCAAAAACATTCAGTACTTC. Its translation: CASSLNVRGLAKNIQYF. The chain has TRBV7-9 and TRBJ2-4; TRBD2 might be the D (6 bases). CDR3 length: 17 residues. Looked up from germline, CDR1 is SEHNR and CDR2 is FQNEAQ (reference sequence). The germline V and J ends were trimmed by 5 bases and 0 bases, with 17 bases remaining between them. Full variable domain (remainder filled in from reference TRBV7-9 and TRBJ2-4): DTGVSQNPRHKITKRGQNVTFRCDPISEHNRLYWYRQTLGQGPEFLTYFQNEAQLEKSRLLSDRFSAERPKGSFSTLEIQRTEQGDSAMYLCASSLNVRGLAKNIQYFGAGTRLSVL.

J is TRBJ2-2 and V is TRBV5-1, with D perhaps matching TRBD2 (5 bases). The CDR3 runs 15 residues. V was clipped by 0 bases and J by 4 bases, with 10 bases between them. Germline values: CDR1 SGHRS, CDR2 YFSETQ. CDR3 in DNA: TGCGCCAGCAGCTTGGGAGGGCCCGGCACCGGGGAGCTGTTTTTT. Its protein product is CASSLGGPGTGELFF.

This chain connects TRBV4-1 to TRBJ2-1; no firm D call. V shed 0 bases and J shed 0 bases, with 15 bases lying between them. In germline, CDR1 is MGHRA, CDR2 YSYEKL. CDR3 length: 18 residues. The CDR3 spells CASSQEPPVLSSYNEQFF. DNA of the CDR3: TGCGCCAGCAGCCAAGAACCCCCCGTTCTAAGCTCCTACAATGAGCAGTTCTTC.

V and J are TRBV9 and TRBJ2-7; TRBD1 might be the D (6 bases). This CDR3 has 14 amino acids. Germline V gene lookup returns CDR1 SGDLS and CDR2 YYNGEE. Trimming took off 4 bases at V and 4 bases at J, with 15 bases between the two ends. This CDR3 is CASSSQPDSYEQYF. CDR3 in DNA: TGTGCCAGCAGCTCCCAACCGGACAGTTACGAGCAGTACTTC.

The rearrangement uses TRBV7-2 and TRBJ2-3; 12 nucleotides line up with TRBD2. The CDR3 covers 16 residues. The J segment lost 3 bases and the V segment lost 2 bases, leaving 3 bases of the junction unmatched. The germline V gene has CDR1 SGHTA and CDR2 FQGNSA. CDR3 loop: CASSLRLAGVTDTQYF. CDR3 sequence (DNA): TGTGCCAGCAGCTTAAGACTAGCGGGGGTTACAGATACGCAGTATTTT. The full variable domain, in which reference TRBV7-2 and TRBJ2-3 provide the parts outside the CDR3, is GAGVSQSPSNKVTEKGKDVELRCDPISGHTALYWYRQSLGQGLEFLIYFQGNSAPDKSGLPSDRFSAERTGGSVSTLTIQRTQQEDSAVYLCASSLRLAGVTDTQYFGPGTRLTVL.

This clone is a singleton in its sample. The J gene is TRBJ2-5, the V gene TRBV11-3, with TRBD1 identical over 7 bases. From germline, CDR1 is SGHNT and CDR2 YENEEA. Trimming removed 1 base from V and 5 bases from J; junction bases left unmatched: 7. The CDR3 consists of 15 residues. The CDR3 sequence is CASSLGRGGDETQYF. For the CDR3, the DNA is TGTGCCAGCAGCTTAGGGCGAGGGGGCGATGAGACCCAGTACTTC.

This clone was detected a few times. The V and J genes are TRBV11-2 and TRBJ2-3; 8 bases match TRBD1. CDR3 length equals 16 residues. The V gene's germline CDR1 is SGHAT and CDR2 FQNNGV. The junction had 9 bases not matched to a gene; V was cut back by 5 bases and J by 2 bases. The CDR3 here is CASSLDRGYLTDTQYF. The DNA of the CDR3 is TGTGCCAGCAGCCTTGACAGGGGATACCTCACAGATACGCAGTATTTT.

V is TRBV7-2 and J is TRBJ1-1, with TRBD1 matching 9 bases. The CDR3 runs to 14 residues. Germline CDR1 reads SGHTA; CDR2 reads FQGNSA. J gave up 8 bases and V 5 bases, and 9 bases lay outside the gene matches. The CDR3 DNA follows: TGTGCCAGCAGCAATCGACAGGGGGTCCCCGAAGCTTTCTTT. Its protein is CASSNRQGVPEAFF.

This clone has only a few counts. This sequence joins TRBV4-3 and TRBJ2-1, with TRBD2 matching 7 bases. This CDR3 region has 18 residues. The ends lost 3 bases at V and 6 bases at J; junction bases unmatched: 17. Germline lookup yields CDR1 LGHNA and CDR2 YSLEER. This chain's CDR3 is CASSQAPPMAGEANEQFF. The DNA for the CDR3 is TGCGCCAGCAGCCAGGCCCCCCCTATGGCGGGAGAAGCCAATGAGCAGTTCTTC.

This chain uses TRBV19 with TRBJ2-7; a possible D gene is TRBD1 (6 bases). The ends were cut back, 0 bases at V and 6 bases at J, with 12 bases in the middle. From germline, CDR1 is LNHDA and CDR2 SQIVND (reference sequence). The CDR3 extends over 14 amino acids. The CDR3 region is CASSIDPYRVEQYF. The DNA for the CDR3 is TGTGCCAGTAGTATAGATCCCTACAGGGTCGAGCAGTACTTC. Full variable domain (remainder filled in from reference TRBV19 and TRBJ2-7): DGGITQSPKYLFRKEGQNVTLSCEQNLNHDAMYWYRQDPGQGLRLIYYSQIVNDFQKGDIAEGYSVSREKKESFPLTVTSAQKNPTAFYLCASSIDPYRVEQYFGPGTRLTVT.

The genes are TRBV5-1 and TRBJ1-1, with D perhaps matching TRBD1 (6 bases). CDR1 is SGHRS and CDR2 is YFSETQ in the germline V gene. This CDR3 has 13 residues. V lost 2 bases and J 2 bases, leaving 7 bases between the germline ends. The CDR3 coding sequence is TGCGCCAGCAGCTTTGGGACAAACACTGAAGCTTTCTTT. As protein: CASSFGTNTEAFF.

The chain couples TRBV9 to TRBJ2-7; 10 bases match TRBD2. J was trimmed by 5 bases and V by 0 bases; bases with no gene match: 2. CDR3 size: 14 residues. Germline lookup yields CDR1 SGDLS and CDR2 YYNGEE. The chain's CDR3 is CASSVASGSNEQYF. CDR3 bases: TGTGCCAGCAGCGTAGCTAGCGGGAGTAACGAGCAGTACTTC. Supplemented by reference TRBV9 and TRBJ2-7, the full variable domain reads DSGVTQTPKHLITATGQRVTLRCSPRSGDLSVYWYQQSLDQGLQFLIQYYNGEERAKGNILERFSAQQFPDLHSELNLSSLELGDSALYFCASSVASGSNEQYFGPGTRLTVT.

The chain is built from TRBV5-4 and TRBJ2-5; 7 bases are a match to TRBD2. V gave up 4 bases and J gave up 5 bases; unmatched junction bases: 14. From germline, CDR1 is SGHNT and CDR2 YYREEE (reference sequence). CDR3 length: 16 amino acids. The CDR3 reads CASSPTGGSRRETQYF. The DNA for the CDR3 is TGTGCCAGCAGCCCAACGGGCGGGAGTAGGCGGGAGACCCAGTACTTC.

This clone was seen only a few times. The rearrangement links TRBV30 to TRBJ1-1; no reliable D call. V shed 5 bases and J shed 11 bases, with 24 bases lying between them. The germline CDR1 and CDR2 sequences are GTSNPN and SVGIG (reference sequence). The CDR3 has 14 amino acids. CDR3 nucleotide sequence: TGTGCCTGGTCATTAAAACGACATCCTCTTCGGGCTTTCTTT. Its protein is CAWSLKRHPLRAFF.

This clone was found a few times. This chain uses TRBV4-2 with TRBJ1-6; D uncertain. The V gene's germline CDR1 is LGHNA and CDR2 YNFKEQ. V shed 0 bases and J shed 1 base, with 7 bases lying between them. The CDR3 has 16 residues. Written as DNA, the CDR3 is TGTGCCAGCAGCCAAGATCGTTTGTCCTATAATTCACCCCTCCACTTT. This sequence encodes CASSQDRLSYNSPLHF.

The chain joins TRBV11-1 to TRBJ2-3; D might be TRBD1 (5 bases). The CDR3 covers 16 residues. CDR1 and CDR2 from the germline V gene are SGHAT and FQDESV (reference sequence). V lost 5 bases to trimming and J lost 4 bases, with 19 bases between them. The CDR3 nucleotides read TGTGCCAGCAGCCCCGGACACTCGCCAGGGTCAGATACGCAGTATTTT. It yields the protein CASSPGHSPGSDTQYF. Full variable domain (rest looked up from reference TRBV11-1 and TRBJ2-3): EAEVAQSPRYKITEKSQAVAFWCDPISGHATLYWYRQILGQGPELLVQFQDESVVDDSQLPKDRFSAERLKGVDSTLKIQPAELGDSAMYLCASSPGHSPGSDTQYFGPGTRLTVL.

V gene TRBV13 combines with J gene TRBJ2-2; no reliable D call. CDR3 size: 12 residues. Germline CDR1 and CDR2: PRHDT and FYEKMQ (reference sequence). V lost 4 bases and J lost 6, with 6 bases in between. Here the CDR3 reads CASSSSAGELFF. The DNA for the CDR3 is TGTGCCAGCAGCTCTTCGGCCGGGGAGCTGTTTTTT.

The genes are TRBV11-3 and TRBJ2-2, with 9 bases aligning to TRBD2. This CDR3 contains 15 residues. The J segment lost 2 bases and the V segment lost 8 bases, leaving 6 bases of the junction unmatched. Germline V gene sequence: CDR1 SGHNT, CDR2 YENEEA. CDR3 protein: CASVEAGGNTGELFF. The DNA of the CDR3 is TGTGCCAGCGTAGAAGCGGGGGGTAACACCGGGGAGCTGTTTTTT.

This clone was observed a single time. Within the sample, other DNA sequences also encode this same CDR3. The chain couples TRBV30 to TRBJ1-2, with D tentatively TRBD1 (6 bases). Germline V gene sequence: CDR1 GTSNPN, CDR2 SVGIG (reference sequence). This CDR3 is built from 11 residues. The V end was cut by 2 bases, the J end by 7 bases, with 8 bases between. The CDR3 spells CAWSLGGGYTF. CDR3 coding DNA: TGTGCCTGGAGTCTAGGGGGTGGCTACACCTTC.

The genes are TRBV7-9 and TRBJ2-5; maybe TRBD2 (5 bases). Between the trimmed V and J ends, which lost 1 base and 11 bases, there was a span of 17 bases. Germline-derived CDR1 and CDR2 are SEHNR and FQNEAQ (reference sequence). CDR3 length: 14 amino acids. CDR3 DNA: TGTGCCAGCAGCTTAGGGGGAGCGGTAAGAGAGCAGTACTTC. Its protein is CASSLGGAVREQYF. Supplemented by reference TRBV7-9 and TRBJ2-5, the full variable domain reads DTGVSQNPRHKITKRGQNVTFRCDPISEHNRLYWYRQTLGQGPEFLTYFQNEAQLEKSRLLSDRFSAERPKGSFSTLEIQRTEQGDSAMYLCASSLGGAVREQYFGPGTRLLVL.

J is TRBJ2-7 and V is TRBV21-1; the table assigns TRBD1, which was not confirmed against the DNA. TRBV21-1 is designated a pseudogene. The CDR3 extends over 16 amino acids. For the CDR3, the DNA is TGTGCCAGCAGCTCTCCGACAGGGGGCCTCACCTACGAGCAGTACTTC. Its translation: CASSSPTGGLTYEQYF.

V gene TRBV7-9 combines with J gene TRBJ2-1; weak D call: TRBD1 (6 bases). Trimming took off 6 bases at V and 3 bases at J, with 9 bases between the two ends. CDR1 and CDR2 (germline): SEHNR, FQNEAQ (reference sequence). The CDR3 has 13 amino acids. DNA of the CDR3: TGTGCCAGCAGTGAACAGGGCTACAATGAGCAGTTCTTC. This encodes CASSEQGYNEQFF.

V usage is TRBV7-8 and J usage is TRBJ2-7; D possibly corresponds to TRBD1 (6 bases). The germline V and J ends were trimmed by 6 bases and 3 bases, with 12 bases remaining between them. The germline V gene has CDR1 SGHVS and CDR2 FQNEAQ. CDR3 length: 13 residues. The chain's CDR3 is CASRRTVDYEQYF. The CDR3 nucleotides read TGTGCCAGCAGGAGGACAGTAGACTACGAGCAGTACTTC.

The chain recombines TRBV5-1 with TRBJ2-1; TRBD2 aligns across 9 bases. CDR3 size: 17 residues. The V gene end was trimmed by 0 bases and the J gene end by 4 bases; junction bases not matched to a gene: 8. Germline values: CDR1 SGHRS, CDR2 YFSETQ. CDR3 loop: CASSLGLGAGGYNEQFF. CDR3 coding DNA: TGCGCCAGCAGCTTGGGGCTGGGGGCGGGGGGGTACAATGAGCAGTTCTTC.